These T cell receptor beta chains were read from a single sample in a study of technical replicates of blood from several donors. Repertoires were generated with immunoSEQ multiplex PCR, while TCRdb's copy carries only in-frame clones and drops some. The sample includes tens of thousands of clones, about 92% seen only once; the top ten take about 0.27%. Sequenced sample: T cells isolated from PBMCs. The receptors come from a human donor in good health. Both conserved end residues are part of each CDR3. The D gene is left open where the match is weak. The size field is filled for only some rows; it gives once, few, many or a size class.

TRBD1	TRBJ1-2	-	TRBV5-1	CASSVGQGAWDGYTF	TGCGCCAGCAGCGTCGGACAGGGGGCTTGGGATGGCTACACCTTC
-	TRBJ2-1	-	TRBV7-6	CASSFSSQISYNEQFF	TGTGCCAGCAGCTTCTCTTCACAGATCTCCTACAATGAGCAGTTCTTC
-	TRBJ1-1	-	TRBV5-1	CASSLGAGEAFF	TGCGCCAGCAGCTTGGGGGCAGGGGAAGCTTTCTTT
-	TRBJ2-7	-	TRBV10-1	CASSEGETYEQYF	TGCGCCAGCAGTGAGGGGGAGACCTACGAGCAGTACTTC
TRBD1	TRBJ2-5	-	TRBV25-1	CASSESGQGARETQYF	TGTGCCAGCAGTGAATCGGGACAGGGGGCGCGGGAGACCCAGTACTTC
TRBD1	TRBJ2-2	-	TRBV2	CASSESTGDTGELFF	TGTGCCAGCAGTGAGAGCACAGGGGACACCGGGGAGCTGTTTTTT
TRBD1	TRBJ1-1	-	TRBV10-3	CAISITGGTEAFF	TGTGCCATCAGTATCACAGGGGGCACTGAAGCTTTCTTT
TRBD1	TRBJ2-7	once	TRBV5-1	CASAGQGGLGQYF	TGCGCCAGCGCGGGACAGGGCGGTCTAGGGCAGTACTTC
-	TRBJ1-4	-	TRBV28	CASSSTREGLFF	TGTGCCAGCAGTTCTACCCGGGAAGGACTGTTTTTT
TRBD2	TRBJ2-7	-	TRBV13	CASSLGGTSYGHEQYF	TGTGCCAGCAGCTTAGGGGGGACTAGTTATGGCCACGAGCAGTACTTC
-	TRBJ1-1	-	TRBV11-2	CASSLAGNTEAFF	TGTGCCAGCAGTCTAGCGGGAAACACTGAAGCTTTCTTT
-	TRBJ2-3	-	TRBV5-1	CASSQEQGPTDTQYF	TGCGCCAGCAGCCAAGAACAGGGCCCCACAGATACGCAGTATTTT
TRBD2	TRBJ2-1	-	TRBV7-9	CARAGLVTNEQFF	TGTGCCAGGGCGGGACTAGTAACGAATGAGCAGTTCTTC
TRBD2	TRBJ2-3	-	TRBV28	CASSSPGLAQFSTDTQYF	TGTGCCAGCAGCTCTCCGGGACTAGCGCAGTTTAGCACAGATACGCAGTATTTT
TRBD1	TRBJ1-1	few	TRBV6-5	CASWGPGTGLTEAFF	TGTGCCAGCTGGGGGCCCGGGACAGGGTTGACTGAAGCTTTCTTT
-	TRBJ2-3	-	TRBV5-1	CASRHTDTQYF	TGCGCCAGCAGACACACAGATACGCAGTATTTT
-	TRBJ1-5	-	TRBV30	CAWSFGTISQPQHF	TGTGCCTGGAGTTTCGGGACAATTTCTCAGCCCCAGCATTTT
-	TRBJ1-2	-	TRBV12-2	CASPRHCGYTF	TGTGCAAGTCCCCGCCACTGCGGCTACACCTTC
TRBD1	TRBJ1-5	-	TRBV4-1	CASSQRGQGAGGQPQHF	TGCGCCAGCAGCCAAAGAGGACAGGGGGCGGGGGGTCAGCCCCAGCATTTT
TRBD2	TRBJ2-7	-	TRBV28	CASGTSGRAKREEQYF	TGTGCCAGCGGGACTAGCGGGAGGGCCAAGCGGGAAGAGCAGTACTTC
-	TRBJ2-4	-	TRBV19	CASGGSLSAKNIQYF	TGTGCCAGTGGGGGCTCATTAAGCGCCAAAAACATTCAGTACTTC
-	TRBJ2-7	-	TRBV4-1	CASSQEDSGYRGSEEQYF	TGCGCCAGCAGCCAAGAAGACAGTGGCTATCGTGGGTCGGAAGAGCAGTACTTC
-	TRBJ1-2	-	TRBV29-1	CSVVGRTGGGYTF	TGCAGCGTTGTGGGTCGCACAGGCGGTGGCTACACCTTC
TRBD2	TRBJ2-1	-	TRBV4-2	CASSQDGAAAGGKYGEQFF	TGTGCCAGCAGCCAAGATGGAGCGGCGGCGGGGGGGAAATACGGTGAGCAGTTCTTC
-	TRBJ1-1	-	TRBV6-1	CASTRERNTEAFF	TGTGCCAGCACTCGGGAACGAAACACTGAAGCTTTCTTT
-	TRBJ2-7	-	TRBV2	CASSNTGEQYF	TGTGCCAGCAGTAACACAGGGGAGCAGTACTTC
-	TRBJ2-7	-	TRBV6-1	CASSGPGGHEQYF	TGTGCCAGCAGTGGGCCGGGGGGCCACGAGCAGTACTTC
-	TRBJ2-5	-	TRBV6-5	CASRRTAQETQYF	TGTGCCAGCAGAAGGACAGCACAAGAGACCCAGTACTTC
TRBD2	TRBJ2-7	-	TRBV4-1	CASSRLAGEIEQYF	TGCGCCAGCAGCCGGTTAGCGGGAGAAATCGAGCAGTACTTC
-	TRBJ2-1	-	TRBV7-9	CASSSIEQFF	TGTGCCAGCAGCTCTATTGAGCAGTTCTTC
-	TRBJ2-5	once	TRBV11-2	CASSLNLGTPQETQYF	TGTGCCAGCAGCTTAAACCTCGGGACTCCCCAAGAGACCCAGTACTTC
-	TRBJ2-7	-	TRBV29-1	CSVEDRGGQHEQYF	TGCAGCGTTGAAGACCGGGGGGGACAGCACGAGCAGTACTTC
-	TRBJ1-5	-	TRBV6-1	CASSRDIFNQPQHF	TGTGCCAGCAGTCGGGACATTTTTAATCAGCCCCAGCATTTT
-	TRBJ1-2	-	TRBV13	CASSLDSHYGYTF	TGTGCCAGCAGCTTAGACAGCCACTATGGCTACACCTTC
TRBD1	TRBJ2-7	-	TRBV2	CASSEVLWDRGYEQYF	TGTGCCAGCAGTGAAGTGCTTTGGGACAGGGGCTACGAGCAGTACTTC
-	TRBJ1-2	-	TRBV6-1	CASSLAGAGFGYTF	TGTGCCAGCAGTTTAGCGGGCGCGGGCTTTGGCTACACCTTC